The 32 T cell receptor beta chains below all came from one sample that was sequenced in a study of T cell responses to AZD1222 COVID-19 vaccine. Here immunoSEQ multiplex PCR was the method, and the copy in TCRdb shows in-frame clones only, minus some. The sample yields around 140,000 clones, 91% seen once. Sequences were derived from peripheral blood, sampled 28 days after the second AZD1222 dose. These receptors came from an adult who received the AZD1222 COVID-19 vaccine.

The chain combines TRBV5-6 with TRBJ2-7; 11 bases match TRBD2. Germline CDR1 is SGHDT and CDR2 is YYEEEE. The CDR3 length is 19 residues. J gave up 5 bases and V 2 bases, and 18 bases lay outside the gene matches. As DNA, the CDR3 is TGTGCCAGCAGCTTCTTAGGTGGTAGCGGGAGGGCAGGCAGGCACGAGCAGTACGTC. The encoded protein is CASSFLGGSGRAGRHEQYV.

The table lists this clone with a count of one. V usage is TRBV10-3 and J usage is TRBJ1-6; D remains unclear. Germline loops: CDR1 ENHRY, CDR2 SYGVKD. The CDR3 has 13 amino acids. Trimming cost V 7 bases and J 3 bases, with 7 bases left between them. CDR3 sequence: CAITGGYNSPLHF. The CDR3 region has the DNA TGTGCCATCACAGGAGGCTATAATTCACCCCTCCACTTT.

The chain recombines TRBV12-3 or TRBV12-4 with TRBJ2-1, with a tentative D call TRBD1 (6 bases). This CDR3 has 13 residues. V was pared by 6 bases and J by 7 bases, with 13 bases between. In nucleotides, the CDR3 is TGTGCCAGCAGGCAGAACAGGGAAAATGAGCAGTTCTTC. This sequence encodes CASRQNRENEQFF.

The rearrangement joins TRBV2 to TRBJ1-5; 10 bases line up with TRBD1. V lost 0 bases to trimming and J lost 4 bases; unmatched junction nucleotides: 3. The CDR3 is 16 amino acids. Per the germline V gene, CDR1 is SNHLY and CDR2 is FYNNEI. CDR3 nucleotide sequence: TGTGCCAGCAGTGAAGCCGGACAGGGGGGGAATCAGCCCCAGCATTTT. Its translation: CASSEAGQGGNQPQHF.

The chain combines TRBV5-8 with TRBJ2-2, with 7 bases fitting TRBD1. There are 14 residues in the CDR3. Trimming took 5 bases from V and 4 from J; bases not matched to a gene: 5. Germline V CDR1 and CDR2: SGHTS, YDEGEE. The CDR3, as DNA: TGTGCCAGCAGACAAAGACAGGGCACCGGGGAGCTGTTTTTT. Amino acid sequence: CASRQRQGTGELFF. Complete variable domain (other parts from reference TRBV5-8 and TRBJ2-2): EAGVTQSPTHLIKTRGQQATLRCSPISGHTSVYWYQQALGLGLQFLLWYDEGEERNRGNFPPRFSGRQFPNYSSELNVNALELEDSALYLCASRQRQGTGELFFGEGSRLTVL.

The chain uses TRBV5-1 and TRBJ1-2; tentative D call: TRBD1 (6 bases). Trimming shortened V by 4 bases and J by 4 bases, and 20 bases separated the two germline ends. The CDR3 is made up of 16 amino acids. Germline CDR1 is SGHRS and CDR2 is YFSETQ. CDR3 sequence (DNA): TGCGCCAGCAGCGCCGGGACACCCAACTCCTTCTATGGCTACACCTTC. Encoded protein: CASSAGTPNSFYGYTF.

This sequence joins TRBV15 and TRBJ1-4; TRBD1 agrees at 7 bases. Germline V lookup: CDR1 LNHNV, CDR2 YYDKDF (reference sequence). J was trimmed by 5 bases and V by 5 bases; bases with no gene match: 5. The CDR3 is made up of 14 amino acids. CDR3 loop: CATSPGQFNEKLFF. As DNA, the CDR3 is TGTGCCACCAGCCCGGGACAGTTCAATGAAAAACTGTTTTTT.

This rearrangement joins TRBV7-9 to TRBJ1-2; D is ambiguous. Germline V gives CDR1 SEHNR, CDR2 FQNEAQ (reference sequence). The CDR3 consists of 11 residues. Trimming took 1 base from V and 7 from J, leaving 4 bases between them. The CDR3 coding sequence is TGTGCCAGCAGCTTAGATGGTGGCTACACCTTC. Translating gives CASSLDGGYTF.

The genes are TRBV10-3 and TRBJ1-1, with 7 bases that match TRBD1. CDR1 is ENHRY, CDR2 SYGVKD, per germline. This CDR3 is built from 13 residues. V shed 11 bases and J 1 base; nucleotides not matched to a gene: 7. The CDR3 loop reads CAARQGGNTEAFF. Here the CDR3 DNA reads TGTGCCGCAAGACAGGGCGGGAACACTGAAGCTTTCTTT.

The chain links TRBV13 to TRBJ2-5, with D hard to call. The V end was cut by 4 bases, the J end by 3 bases, with 9 bases between. The CDR3 runs 13 residues. Germline V gene lookup returns CDR1 PRHDT and CDR2 FYEKMQ (reference sequence). CDR3: CASSSGPEETQYF. CDR3 sequence (DNA): TGTGCCAGCAGCTCGGGCCCAGAAGAGACCCAGTACTTC.

The chain is built from TRBV5-1 and TRBJ2-3; D might be TRBD1 (7 bases). This CDR3 is built from 15 residues. The ends were cut back, 4 bases at V and 2 bases at J, with 14 bases in the middle. The germline gives CDR1 SGHRS, CDR2 YFSETQ. The CDR3 nucleotides read TGCGCCAGCAGCCACGGCGGGACAGACACAGATACGCAGTATTTT. Its translation is CASSHGGTDTDTQYF.

V gene TRBV7-3 combines with J gene TRBJ1-1, with TRBD1 as a possible D gene (5 bases). V gave up 0 bases and J gave up 7 bases, with 9 bases separating them. Germline V gene data show CDR1 as SGHTA and CDR2 as FQGTGA. The CDR3 runs to 13 residues. Here the CDR3 reads CASSLTFQGEAFF. CDR3 coding DNA: TGTGCCAGCAGCTTAACGTTTCAGGGTGAAGCTTTCTTT.

The chain links TRBV24-1 to TRBJ2-3; D call uncertain. CDR1 is KGHDR and CDR2 is SFDVKD in the germline V gene. Between the trimmed V and J ends, which lost 9 bases and 4 bases, there was a span of 7 bases. The CDR3 loop spans 11 amino acids. This chain's CDR3 is CATGRADTQYF. The CDR3 nucleotides are TGTGCCACCGGCCGGGCAGATACGCAGTATTTT.

The gene calls are TRBV11-1 and TRBJ2-3; TRBD1 matches at 10 bases. Germline values: CDR1 SGHAT, CDR2 FQDESV (reference sequence). This CDR3 region has 12 residues. J was trimmed by 5 bases and V by 8 bases; bases with no gene match: 1. CDR3 region: CASRDRGDTQYF. For the CDR3, the DNA is TGTGCCAGCCGGGACAGGGGAGATACGCAGTATTTT. The full variable domain, in which reference TRBV11-1 and TRBJ2-3 provide the parts outside the CDR3, is EAEVAQSPRYKITEKSQAVAFWCDPISGHATLYWYRQILGQGPELLVQFQDESVVDDSQLPKDRFSAERLKGVDSTLKIQPAELGDSAMYLCASRDRGDTQYFGPGTRLTVL.

Only one count was recorded for this clone. CDR3 amino acids: CASSLGQGLGEQYF. In DNA, the CDR3 is TGCGCCAGCAGCCTAGGACAGGGATTGGGCGAGCAGTACTTC. The J gene is TRBJ2-7, the V gene TRBV4-1, with TRBD1 matching over 8 bases. V lost 4 bases and J lost 6; bases outside the gene matches: 8. Germline assignment: CDR1 MGHRA and CDR2 YSYEKL. The CDR3 covers 14 residues.

The rearrangement uses TRBV6-1 and TRBJ2-7; D may be TRBD2 (6 bases). CDR1 is MNHNS, CDR2 SASEGT, per germline. This CDR3 comprises 14 residues. The ends were cut back, 2 bases at V and 1 base at J, with 9 bases in the middle. The DNA for the CDR3 is TGTGCCAGCAGTGAACTTAGCGGATCCTACGAGCAGTACTTC. Translation: CASSELSGSYEQYF.

Concerning this clone: A read error may produce the germline difference seen at one junction end. The chain links TRBV5-1 to TRBJ2-7; weak D call: TRBD1 (5 bases). CDR3 length: 13 amino acids. Germline loops: CDR1 SGHRS, CDR2 YFSETQ. The CDR3 here is CASRLDTPYEQYF. CDR3 coding DNA: TGCGCCAGCAGGTTGGACACTCCTTACGAGCAGTACTTC.

The CDR3 nucleotides are TGTGCCAGCAGCTTAGGTTTCGAGAGAGAAAAACTGTTTTTT. Translation gives CASSLGFEREKLFF. This sequence joins TRBV7-2 and TRBJ1-4, with D unresolved. From germline, CDR1 is SGHTA and CDR2 FQGNSA. Deletions cut 1 base from V and 8 bases from J, with 11 bases between. The CDR3 has 14 amino acids.

The chain recombines TRBV7-9 with TRBJ1-5; a possible D gene is TRBD1 (5 bases). Germline V gene sequence: CDR1 SEHNR, CDR2 FQNEAQ (reference sequence). V was cut by 1 base and J by 5 bases, with 12 bases left in between. This CDR3 has 15 residues. The CDR3 sequence: CASSLGGVSDQPQHF. The DNA of the CDR3 is TGTGCCAGCAGCTTAGGGGGGGTATCGGATCAGCCCCAGCATTTT.

The DNA for the CDR3 is TGTGCCACTACCCGGGGCTCTGGGGCCAACGTCCTGACTTTC. Its translation: CATTRGSGANVLTF. The chain has TRBV6-5 and TRBJ2-6; D is perhaps TRBD2 (5 bases). CDR1 is MNHEY, CDR2 SVGAGI, per germline. The CDR3 contains 14 residues. Deletions cut 10 bases from V and 0 bases from J, with 10 bases between.

V and J are TRBV11-2 and TRBJ2-7; D is unclear. Germline-derived CDR1 and CDR2 are SGHAT and FQNNGV. V lost 5 bases and J 3 bases, leaving 11 bases between the germline ends. This CDR3 contains 13 residues. The CDR3 coding sequence is TGTGCCAGCAGCCAAGGGCTCTACTACGAGCAGTACGTC. This gives the protein CASSQGLYYEQYV.

In DNA form, the CDR3 reads TGTGCCATCAGTGTTGCCGGGGGCACTGAAGCTTTCTTT. It codes for CAISVAGGTEAFF. The chain combines TRBV10-3 with TRBJ1-1; the D gene is possibly TRBD1 (5 bases). Trimming cost V 4 bases and J 4 bases, with 10 bases left between them. CDR3 length: 13 amino acids. Germline assignment: CDR1 ENHRY and CDR2 SYGVKD.

The chain uses TRBV5-1 and TRBJ1-1; D gene uncertain. Germline assignment: CDR1 SGHRS and CDR2 YFSETQ. Between the trimmed V and J ends, which lost 4 bases and 0 bases, there was a span of 10 bases. The CDR3 has 14 amino acids. CDR3 in amino acids: CASSPSAVNTEAFF. The CDR3 bases are TGCGCCAGCAGCCCGTCGGCGGTGAACACTGAAGCTTTCTTT.

The CDR3 here is CASSRGDIGPAGELFF. The CDR3 bases are TGTGCCAGCAGCCGGGGGGATATCGGCCCCGCGGGGGAGCTGTTTTTT. The gene calls are TRBV3-1 (or the pseudogene TRBV3-2) and TRBJ2-2; D possibly corresponds to TRBD2 (6 bases). The germline V and J ends were trimmed by 4 bases and 8 bases, with 20 bases remaining between them. The CDR3 loop spans 16 amino acids. Germline CDR1 reads LGHDT; CDR2 reads YNNKEL (reference sequence).

The J gene is TRBJ1-6, the V gene TRBV9; D is uncertain. Looked up from germline, CDR1 is SGDLS and CDR2 is YYNGEE. V was shortened by 0 bases and J by 8 bases, with 12 bases between the two germline ends. The CDR3 sequence is 15 residues long. The CDR3 nucleotides are TGTGCCAGCAGCGTAGACACCTCTGGAGATTCACCCCTCCACTTT. Amino acid sequence: CASSVDTSGDSPLHF.

The chain uses TRBV3-1 (or the pseudogene TRBV3-2) and TRBJ1-1, with D perhaps TRBD1 (5 bases). CDR3 length: 14 amino acids. The V and J ends lost 4 bases and 3 bases respectively, with 12 bases between them. Germline lookup yields CDR1 LGHDT and CDR2 YNNKEL (reference sequence). CDR3: CASSPLREHTEAFF. The DNA of the CDR3 is TGTGCCAGCAGCCCCCTCAGGGAGCACACTGAAGCTTTCTTT.

The chain has TRBV11-3 and TRBJ2-2; no clear D gene. The CDR3 is made up of 14 amino acids. Trimming removed 0 bases from V and 9 bases from J, with 11 bases in between. CDR1 and CDR2 (germline): SGHNT, YENEEA. CDR3 residues: CASSLDKVSRELFF. The CDR3 nucleotides are TGTGCCAGCAGCTTAGATAAGGTATCCCGGGAGCTGTTTTTT.

The chain recombines TRBV29-1 with TRBJ1-1, with no clear D. In germline, CDR1 is SQVTM, CDR2 ANQGSEA. This CDR3 contains 14 residues. Trimming cost V 4 bases and J 6 bases, with 18 bases left between them. The DNA of the CDR3 is TGCAGCGTTGGCGCGGAGGCTCTAGGAGCTGAAGCTTTCTTT. Its translation: CSVGAEALGAEAFF.

This clone turned up a few times. The rearrangement joins TRBV4-1 to TRBJ2-2, with D perhaps matching TRBD1 or TRBD2 (5 bases each). V lost 2 bases, J lost 3 bases, and 10 bases lay in between. This CDR3 contains 15 residues. Germline assignment: CDR1 MGHRA and CDR2 YSYEKL. The CDR3 here is CASSQTGTYTGELFF. The CDR3, as DNA: TGCGCCAGCAGCCAAACCGGGACCTACACCGGGGAGCTGTTTTTT.

This clone showed up just a few times. V is TRBV5-4 and J is TRBJ1-3, with no clear D. V lost 0 bases, J lost 1 base, and 11 bases lay in between. The CDR3 is 16 residues long. CDR1 is SGHNT, CDR2 YYREEE, per germline (reference sequence). CDR3 DNA: TGTGCCAGCAGCTTGGCCAGATCGGATTCTGGAAACACCATATATTTT. This encodes CASSLARSDSGNTIYF. Together with reference TRBV5-4 and TRBJ1-3, the CDR3 gives the full variable domain: ETGVTQSPTHLIKTRGQQVTLRCSSQSGHNTVSWYQQALGQGPQFIFQYYREEENGRGNFPPRFSGLQFPNYSSELNVNALELDDSALYLCASSLARSDSGNTIYFGEGSWLTVV.

The chain has TRBV30 and TRBJ1-3; D call uncertain. Germline V CDR1 and CDR2: GTSNPN, SVGIG (reference sequence). The CDR3 runs to 14 residues. V was cut by 2 bases and J by 0 bases, with 8 bases left in between. CDR3 protein: CAWSPDNSGNTIYF. The DNA for the CDR3 is TGTGCCTGGAGTCCCGACAACTCTGGAAACACCATATATTTT.

V usage is TRBV6-6 and J usage is TRBJ1-4, with 8 bases matching TRBD1. In germline, CDR1 is MNHNY, CDR2 SVGAGI (reference sequence). J gave up 8 bases and V 6 bases, and 11 bases lay outside the gene matches. The CDR3 length is 15 residues. The CDR3 nucleotides read TGTGCCAGCAGCGCCACAGGACAGGGAAAGGAAAAACTGTTTTTT. Protein product: CASSATGQGKEKLFF.